These T cell receptor beta chains were read from a single sample in a study of graft-versus-host responses after intestinal transplantation. TCRdb's copy holds only in-frame clones and misses some; the assay was immunoSEQ multiplex PCR. The sample shows about 38,000 clones, around 83% of them seen only once. The sequencing used PBMCs, collected less than 1,400 days after transplant. The receptor source for this set is a human patient who received an intestinal transplant, so some T cells may come from the graft donor. Both conserved end residues are part of each CDR3. A D gene is named only where the DNA matches it firmly. Not all rows give a size; the values are once, few, many and, for expanded clones, a class.

v_gene: TRBV5-3
d_gene: .
abundance: .
j_gene: TRBJ1-1
CDR3aa: CARSPRGRVFRCGANTEAFF
CDR3nt: TGTGCCAGAAGCCCCCGGGGCAGGGTTTTCCGATGCGGGGCGAACACTGAAGCTTTCTTT

v_gene: TRBV5-6
d_gene: TRBD1
abundance: .
j_gene: TRBJ2-7
CDR3aa: CASSLIETGNEQYF
CDR3nt: TGTGCCAGCAGCTTGATCGAGACAGGGAACGAGCAGTACTTC

v_gene: TRBV6-6
d_gene: .
abundance: .
j_gene: TRBJ2-2
CDR3aa: CASSSGEAVSGELFF
CDR3nt: TGTGCCAGCAGTTCGGGAGAGGCGGTTTCCGGGGAGCTGTTTTTT

v_gene: TRBV28
d_gene: .
abundance: .
j_gene: TRBJ1-2
CDR3aa: CASSTNMGPRGYTF
CDR3nt: TGTGCCAGCAGTACAAACATGGGCCCCCGCGGCTACACCTTC

v_gene: TRBV5-8
d_gene: .
abundance: once
j_gene: TRBJ2-3
CDR3aa: CASSLAGERLDTQYF
CDR3nt: TGTGCCAGCAGCTTGGCAGGGGAGAGGTTGGATACGCAGTATTTT

v_gene: TRBV28
d_gene: .
abundance: once
j_gene: TRBJ1-6
CDR3aa: CASSSPTSYRPGRQGYSPLHF
CDR3nt: TGTGCCAGCAGTTCTCCAACATCCTATAGACCCGGGCGTCAGGGCTATTCACCCCTCCACTTT

v_gene: TRBV18
d_gene: TRBD2
abundance: .
j_gene: TRBJ2-1
CDR3aa: CASSPPPSGGNEQFF
CDR3nt: TGTGCCAGCTCACCACCGCCCAGCGGGGGCAATGAGCAGTTCTTC

v_gene: TRBV28
d_gene: .
abundance: .
j_gene: TRBJ2-2
CDR3aa: CASSVITGALNTGELFF
CDR3nt: TGTGCCAGCAGCGTGATAACGGGGGCCCTGAACACCGGGGAGCTGTTTTTT

v_gene: TRBV27
d_gene: .
abundance: few
j_gene: TRBJ2-3
CDR3aa: CASSLRTVTDTQYF
CDR3nt: TGTGCCAGCAGTTTAAGGACAGTCACAGATACGCAGTATTTT

v_gene: TRBV28
d_gene: TRBD2
abundance: .
j_gene: TRBJ2-1
CDR3aa: CASSFEVGDSGGPFGEQFF
CDR3nt: TGTGCCAGCAGTTTTGAGGTTGGAGATAGCGGGGGACCCTTTGGCGAGCAGTTCTTC

v_gene: TRBV13
d_gene: .
abundance: .
j_gene: TRBJ2-3
CDR3aa: CASRRTGRLRLAQYF
CDR3nt: TGTGCCAGCAGGAGAACGGGCAGGTTACGTCTCGCGCAGTATTTT

v_gene: TRBV6-1
d_gene: .
abundance: .
j_gene: TRBJ2-5
CDR3aa: CASSEGRSWSETQYF
CDR3nt: TGTGCCAGCAGTGAAGGGAGGAGTTGGTCAGAGACCCAGTACTTC

v_gene: TRBV5-4
d_gene: .
abundance: .
j_gene: TRBJ1-2
CDR3aa: CASSQDGQIYGYTF
CDR3nt: TGTGCCAGCAGCCAAGATGGTCAAATCTATGGCTACACCTTC

v_gene: TRBV6-1
d_gene: .
abundance: .
j_gene: TRBJ2-2
CDR3aa: CASSVTTGELFF
CDR3nt: TGTGCCAGCAGTGTGACAACCGGGGAGCTGTTTTTT

v_gene: TRBV4-2
d_gene: .
abundance: .
j_gene: TRBJ2-5
CDR3aa: CASSPEGVGRWTQYF
CDR3nt: TGTGCCAGCAGCCCCGAGGGGGTTGGTCGATGGACCCAGTACTTC

v_gene: TRBV9
d_gene: .
abundance: few
j_gene: TRBJ2-3
CDR3aa: CASSESNQGADTQYF
CDR3nt: TGTGCCAGCAGCGAGAGTAATCAGGGAGCAGATACGCAGTATTTT

v_gene: TRBV19
d_gene: TRBD1
abundance: .
j_gene: TRBJ2-3
CDR3aa: CASSKTGTGGTDTQYF
CDR3nt: TGTGCCAGTAGCAAGACCGGGACAGGGGGCACAGATACGCAGTATTTT

v_gene: TRBV9
d_gene: .
abundance: .
j_gene: TRBJ2-5
CDR3aa: CASSVSTQGGQETQYF
CDR3nt: TGTGCCAGCAGCGTAAGCACACAGGGTGGGCAAGAGACCCAGTACTTC

v_gene: TRBV19
d_gene: TRBD2
abundance: .
j_gene: TRBJ2-7
CDR3aa: CASSIVAGLYEQYF
CDR3nt: TGTGCCAGTAGTATAGTAGCGGGTCTCTACGAGCAGTACTTC

v_gene: TRBV6-1
d_gene: .
abundance: .
j_gene: TRBJ2-3
CDR3aa: CASSSFWTSTDTQYF
CDR3nt: TGTGCCAGCAGTTCCTTTTGGACAAGCACAGATACGCAGTATTTT

v_gene: TRBV7-9
d_gene: TRBD2
abundance: .
j_gene: TRBJ2-3
CDR3aa: CASSLSGGAHGTDTQYF
CDR3nt: TGTGCCAGCAGCTTAAGCGGGGGGGCTCACGGCACAGATACGCAGTATTTT

v_gene: TRBV2
d_gene: TRBD1
abundance: .
j_gene: TRBJ1-1
CDR3aa: CASNPGQGSLSNTEAFF
CDR3nt: TGTGCCAGCAACCCGGGACAGGGGAGCCTCTCGAACACTGAAGCTTTCTTT

v_gene: TRBV6-5
d_gene: .
abundance: .
j_gene: TRBJ2-7
CDR3aa: CASWFDPGGDEQYF
CDR3nt: TGTGCCAGCTGGTTTGACCCAGGTGGCGACGAGCAGTACTTC

v_gene: TRBV25-1
d_gene: .
abundance: .
j_gene: TRBJ2-1
CDR3aa: CASTPGTSGEQFF
CDR3nt: TGTGCCAGCACCCCGGGAACCAGCGGTGAGCAGTTCTTC

v_gene: TRBV6-5
d_gene: .
abundance: .
j_gene: TRBJ1-3
CDR3aa: CASSYGGSGNTIYF
CDR3nt: TGTGCCAGCAGTTACGGGGGCTCTGGAAACACCATATATTTT

v_gene: TRBV5-5
d_gene: TRBD1
abundance: .
j_gene: TRBJ1-4
CDR3aa: CASSKDRFPEKLFF
CDR3nt: TGTGCCAGCAGCAAGGACAGGTTCCCTGAAAAACTGTTTTTT

v_gene: TRBV2
d_gene: TRBD1
abundance: few
j_gene: TRBJ2-7
CDR3aa: CASLQGRDRGYEQYF
CDR3nt: TGTGCCAGCTTACAAGGAAGGGACAGGGGTTACGAGCAGTACTTC